This TCR beta chain was captured by sequencing in a study of blood T cell repertoires in COVID-19. The CDR3 contains 15 residues. Sequencing was performed with immunoSEQ multiplex PCR; in TCRdb, only in-frame clones are kept and a portion is missing. Among roughly 180,000 clones listed, 70% to 80% were seen once. The chain joins TRBV21-1 to TRBJ2-5; the table names TRBD1, a call not compared with the DNA. TRBV21-1 is recorded as a pseudogene. The sequence was obtained from a woman in her forties or fifties with active or convalescent COVID-19. Sequencing input: peripheral blood. CDR3 nucleotide sequence: TGTGCCAGCAGCAATTGGGGCCAAGGTAAAGAGACCCAGTACTTC. It encodes CASSNWGQGKETQYF.